Included here is one TCR beta chain sequence, with context. Its cognate antigen is unknown. Data came from immunoSEQ multiplex PCR; TCRdb stores just in-frame clones and leaves some out. The sample includes about 7,800 clones, roughly two thirds of them seen just once. This specimen comes from a study of neoadjuvant anti-PD-1 for oral cavity cancer. As for the study in general: Patients without progression got a fourth dose around day 43. Findings and limits, study-wide: Higher pretreatment Treg/Th17 ratios tracked higher pretreatment blood clonality. Each response group had just three patients in TCR analyses.

Time point of the sample: after neoadjuvant nivolumab, at surgical resection. This receptor was identified in a person aged 40-85 years with oral cavity squamous cell carcinoma. The material sequenced was PBMCs, taken after nivolumab (anti-PD-1) treatment.

The CDR3 nucleotides are TGTGCCGGAACATTACAGGGACTGGGAGTGTATGGCTACACCTTC. Translation: CAGTLQGLGVYGYTF. The chain recombines TRBV30 with TRBJ1-2; TRBD1 might be the D (6 bases). This CDR3 spans 15 amino acids. Germline V gene lookup returns CDR1 GTSNPN and CDR2 SVGIG (reference sequence). Trimming took off 8 bases at V and 5 bases at J, with 24 bases between the two ends.